One sample yielded the 30 T cell receptor beta chains listed below, sequenced in a study of identifying expanded T cells in peripheral blood. Assay used: immunoSEQ multiplex PCR; TCRdb lists only in-frame clones, some missing. The data hold 70,000 to 100,000 clones, with approximately 84% observed a single time. The sequenced material came from blood. These receptors came from a person between 18 and 75 years old in good health.

This clone was picked up a small number of times. The rearrangement links TRBV30 to TRBJ1-5; no definite D call. Germline V gene lookup returns CDR1 GTSNPN and CDR2 SVGIG (reference sequence). This CDR3 is built from 11 residues. Trimming removed 5 bases from V and 7 bases from J, with 9 bases in between. This CDR3 is CAWGIYQPQHF. Here the CDR3 DNA reads TGTGCCTGGGGGATTTACCAGCCCCAGCATTTT.

The chain joins TRBV11-2 to TRBJ1-1; 7 nucleotides line up with TRBD1. Germline lookup yields CDR1 SGHAT and CDR2 FQNNGV. V lost 5 bases to trimming and J lost 4 bases; unmatched junction nucleotides: 10. CDR3 length: 15 amino acids. Here the CDR3 reads CASSRPTGVGTEAFF. For the CDR3, the DNA is TGTGCCAGCAGCCGACCTACAGGGGTGGGCACTGAAGCTTTCTTT. The full variable domain, its missing parts supplied by reference TRBV11-2 and TRBJ1-1, is EAGVAQSPRYKIIEKRQSVAFWCNPISGHATLYWYQQILGQGPKLLIQFQNNGVVDDSQLPKDRFSAERLKGVDSTLKIQPAKLEDSAVYLCASSRPTGVGTEAFFGQGTRLTVV.

The chain carries TRBV30 and TRBJ2-3; D is tentatively TRBD1 or TRBD2 (5 bases each). Trimming took off 4 bases at V and 3 bases at J, with 17 bases between the two ends. Germline CDR1 and CDR2: GTSNPN and SVGIG (reference sequence). The CDR3 has 15 amino acids. CDR3 residues: CAWTGPRELTDTQYF. CDR3 DNA sequence: TGTGCCTGGACCGGCCCCAGGGAGCTGACAGATACGCAGTATTTT.

This chain uses TRBV29-1 with TRBJ1-3; D is unclear. CDR1 and CDR2 from the germline V gene are SQVTM and ANQGSEA. The CDR3 consists of 14 residues. Trimming stripped 4 bases from V and 0 bases from J, with 10 bases between. CDR3 protein: CSVGSGSSGNTIYF. The CDR3 coding sequence is TGCAGCGTTGGGTCCGGGAGCTCTGGAAACACCATATATTTT.

V gene TRBV5-1 combines with J gene TRBJ1-4, with TRBD1 identical over 7 bases. CDR1 is SGHRS and CDR2 is YFSETQ in the germline V gene. Trimming at V came to 5 bases and at J to 4 bases, leaving 8 bases not matched to a gene. CDR3 length: 15 residues. The CDR3: CASRPQGDNNEKLFF. The CDR3 bases are TGCGCCAGCAGACCTCAGGGGGATAATAATGAAAAACTGTTTTTT.

This clone is a singleton in its sample. The chain links TRBV7-2 to TRBJ2-2; tentatively, D is TRBD1 (6 bases). This CDR3 is 13 amino acids long. Germline CDR1 and CDR2: SGHTA and FQGNSA. The ends were cut back, 5 bases at V and 8 bases at J, with 12 bases in the middle. For the CDR3, the DNA is TGTGCCAGCAGCCGACAGGTGACGGGGGAGCTGTTTTTT. Encoded protein: CASSRQVTGELFF.

The chain combines TRBV5-8 with TRBJ1-5; D call uncertain. Trimming removed 4 bases at V and 8 bases at J, with 16 bases between. CDR3 size: 14 residues. The germline V gene encodes CDR1 SGHTS and CDR2 YDEGEE. The CDR3 protein is CASSPGPHGEPQHF. The CDR3 DNA follows: TGTGCCAGCAGCCCCGGGCCTCACGGAGAGCCCCAGCATTTT.

This sequence joins TRBV5-1 and TRBJ2-1; D ambiguous. Germline-derived CDR1 and CDR2 are SGHRS and YFSETQ. Between the trimmed V and J ends, which lost 1 base and 8 bases, there was a span of 4 bases. This CDR3 contains 11 residues. This CDR3 is CASSLSYEQFF. CDR3 nucleotide sequence: TGCGCCAGCAGCTTGTCTTATGAGCAGTTCTTC. The full variable domain, completed using reference TRBV5-1 and TRBJ2-1, is KAGVTQTPRYLIKTRGQQVTLSCSPISGHRSVSWYQQTPGQGLQFLFEYFSETQRNKGNFPGRFSGRQFSNSRSEMNVSTLELGDSALYLCASSLSYEQFFGPGTRLTVL.

This chain connects TRBV7-9 to TRBJ2-3; TRBD2 agrees at 10 bases. This CDR3 is 17 amino acids long. Germline loops: CDR1 SEHNR, CDR2 FQNEAQ (reference sequence). V shed 3 bases, J shed 5 bases, and the junction held 11 bases outside the gene matches. CDR3 DNA sequence: TGTGCCAGCAGCTTGGCCGGGCTAGCGGGGGTAGGAGATACGCAGTATTTT. It encodes CASSLAGLAGVGDTQYF.

The chain recombines TRBV30 with TRBJ1-4; D is unresolved. Trimming removed 4 bases from V and 5 bases from J, with 11 bases in between. From germline, CDR1 is GTSNPN and CDR2 SVGIG (reference sequence). The CDR3 loop spans 13 amino acids. CDR3 loop: CAWMGIPNEKLFF. The CDR3 DNA reads TGTGCCTGGATGGGGATTCCGAATGAAAAACTGTTTTTT.

J is TRBJ1-1 and V is TRBV11-2, with D possibly TRBD1 on 6 matching bases. Trimming pared 3 bases from V and 6 bases from J, leaving 11 bases between. CDR3 length equals 13 residues. The germline V gene encodes CDR1 SGHAT and CDR2 FQNNGV. CDR3 sequence (DNA): TGTGCCAGCAGCTTCAGAGGGGGGGCTGAAGCTTTCTTT. Encoded protein: CASSFRGGAEAFF. The whole variable domain, filled in from reference TRBV11-2 and TRBJ1-1, reads EAGVAQSPRYKIIEKRQSVAFWCNPISGHATLYWYQQILGQGPKLLIQFQNNGVVDDSQLPKDRFSAERLKGVDSTLKIQPAKLEDSAVYLCASSFRGGAEAFFGQGTRLTVV.

On this clone itself: Other DNA sequences from this sample encode an identical CDR3 as well. The chain uses TRBV2 and TRBJ1-1; D unresolved. The V gene's germline CDR1 is SNHLY and CDR2 FYNNEI. V gave up 1 base and J gave up 3 bases, with 0 bases separating them. This CDR3 contains 11 residues. The CDR3 coding sequence is TGTGCCAGCAGTGAAGACACTGAAGCTTTCTTT. Protein product: CASSEDTEAFF.

The count of this clone is one. The V gene is TRBV7-8, the J gene TRBJ2-1; TRBD2 might be the D (6 bases). The CDR3 is made up of 12 amino acids. V was pared by 4 bases and J by 14 bases, with 15 bases between. Germline V lookup: CDR1 SGHVS, CDR2 FQNEAQ. This CDR3 reads CASSSPGGMKFF. The CDR3 DNA follows: TGTGCCAGCAGCTCCCCTGGGGGGATGAAGTTCTTC. Variable domain in full (rest from reference TRBV7-8 and TRBJ2-1): GAGVSQSPRYKVAKRGQDVALRCDPISGHVSLFWYQQALGQGPEFLTYFQNEAQLDKSGLPSDRFFAERPEGSVSTLKIQRTQQEDSAVYLCASSSPGGMKFFGPGTRLTVL.

The V call is TRBV2, the J call TRBJ1-2; D gene ambiguous. V was clipped by 6 bases and J by 8 bases, with 16 bases between them. The germline V gene encodes CDR1 SNHLY and CDR2 FYNNEI. This CDR3 comprises 13 residues. The CDR3 loop is CASSDPARRGYTF. The CDR3, as DNA: TGTGCCAGCAGCGATCCCGCTCGACGCGGCTACACCTTC.

This chain uses TRBV4-1 with TRBJ2-7, with TRBD2 matching over 7 bases. The length of the CDR3 is 15 residues. Trimming at V came to 2 bases and at J to 4 bases, leaving 8 bases not matched to a gene. Germline CDR1 reads MGHRA; CDR2 reads YSYEKL. CDR3 in amino acids: CASSQWGGTQYEQYF. The DNA of the CDR3 is TGCGCCAGCAGCCAATGGGGGGGTACCCAATACGAGCAGTACTTC.

The chain joins TRBV15 to TRBJ2-4; D unclear. The CDR3 sequence is 16 residues long. In germline, CDR1 is LNHNV, CDR2 YYDKDF (reference sequence). V lost 3 bases, J lost 0 bases, and 12 bases lay in between. CDR3 bases: TGTGCCACCAGCAGCCCAACACTTCGAGCCAAAAACATTCAGTACTTC. Translated, it gives CATSSPTLRAKNIQYF.

V is TRBV19 and J is TRBJ1-2; D gene uncertain. The CDR3 sequence is 14 residues long. Trimming cost V 0 bases and J 8 bases, with 13 bases left between them. Germline loops: CDR1 LNHDA, CDR2 SQIVND (reference sequence). CDR3 region: CASSIDHSVRGYTF. Written as DNA, the CDR3 is TGTGCCAGTAGTATAGACCACAGTGTCCGAGGCTACACCTTC.

CDR3 coding DNA: TGCGCCAGCAGCTTTTTAGGACAGGGGAACACTGAAGCTTTCTTT. Translated, it gives CASSFLGQGNTEAFF. The gene calls are TRBV5-1 and TRBJ1-1, with 8 bases matching TRBD1. The ends lost 2 bases at V and 1 base at J; junction bases unmatched: 4. Germline V gene sequence: CDR1 SGHRS, CDR2 YFSETQ. The CDR3 spans 15 residues.

The chain links TRBV11-2 to TRBJ2-7; 7 nucleotides line up with TRBD1. CDR3 length: 12 amino acids. Germline CDR1 is SGHAT and CDR2 is FQNNGV. V shed 6 bases and J 6 bases; nucleotides not matched to a gene: 5. The CDR3 region is CASRLPGGEQYF. The CDR3 nucleotides read TGTGCCAGCAGACTTCCAGGGGGCGAGCAGTACTTC. The full variable domain, rest sourced from reference TRBV11-2 and TRBJ2-7, is EAGVAQSPRYKIIEKRQSVAFWCNPISGHATLYWYQQILGQGPKLLIQFQNNGVVDDSQLPKDRFSAERLKGVDSTLKIQPAKLEDSAVYLCASRLPGGEQYFGPGTRLTVT.

The genes are TRBV5-1 and TRBJ2-3; D perhaps matches TRBD1 (6 bases). The germline gives CDR1 SGHRS, CDR2 YFSETQ. The length of the CDR3 is 14 residues. The V and J ends lost 4 bases and 5 bases respectively, with 14 bases between them. The CDR3 nucleotides are TGCGCCAGCAGCCCCGGACAGAGGGGAGATACGCAGTATTTT. Protein product: CASSPGQRGDTQYF.

This clone was seen a handful of times. The CDR3 DNA reads TGTGCCAGCAGCTCCTTCCTCGGCAAGGGGGCCGGTCAGCCCCAGCATTTT. It yields the protein CASSSFLGKGAGQPQHF. This chain connects TRBV5-8 to TRBJ1-5, with 7 bases that match TRBD1. The CDR3 runs 17 residues. After removal of 3 bases from V and 6 bases from J, the junction contained 15 bases not matched to a gene. Germline CDR1 and CDR2: SGHTS and YDEGEE.

The J gene is TRBJ2-3, the V gene TRBV6-6, with D unresolved. The CDR3 sequence is 13 residues long. Trimming shortened V by 6 bases and J by 2 bases, and 9 bases separated the two germline ends. CDR1 is MNHNY and CDR2 is SVGAGI in the germline V gene (reference sequence). The CDR3 DNA reads as TGTGCCAGCAGAACTAAAAACACAGATACGCAGTATTTT. Its translation is CASRTKNTDTQYF.

In DNA, the CDR3 is TGTGCCAGCAGCTTAGGTGGATATAGCAATCAGCCCCAGCATTTT. Protein sequence: CASSLGGYSNQPQHF. The V call is TRBV7-9, the J call TRBJ1-5, with no clear D. This CDR3 is 15 amino acids long. CDR1 is SEHNR, CDR2 FQNEAQ, per germline (reference sequence). V lost 1 base and J lost 0, with 7 bases in between.

This sequence joins TRBV19 and TRBJ1-4; 9 nucleotides agree with TRBD1. Germline-derived CDR1 and CDR2 are LNHDA and SQIVND (reference sequence). Trimming at V came to 3 bases and at J to 8 bases, leaving 4 bases not matched to a gene. The CDR3 extends over 14 amino acids. Here the CDR3 reads CASSIDRGTEKLFF. The CDR3 DNA sequence: TGTGCCAGTAGTATCGACAGGGGGACCGAAAAACTGTTTTTT.

This clone was seen a few times. The chain carries TRBV5-6 and TRBJ1-6, with TRBD1 matching over 7 bases. Germline V CDR1 and CDR2: SGHDT, YYEEEE. The CDR3 is 15 residues long. V lost 1 base to trimming and J lost 7 bases; unmatched junction nucleotides: 5. CDR3 sequence reads: CASSLPTGVNSPLHF. The DNA of the CDR3 is TGTGCCAGCAGCTTGCCCACAGGGGTCAATTCACCCCTCCACTTT.

The gene calls are TRBV11-2 and TRBJ1-2; TRBD1 agrees at 9 bases. V shed 6 bases and J 5 bases; nucleotides not matched to a gene: 13. Germline CDR1 is SGHAT and CDR2 is FQNNGV. The CDR3 loop spans 16 amino acids. This CDR3 is CASSSPTGQGPYGYTF. Here the CDR3 DNA reads TGTGCCAGCAGTTCACCGACGGGACAGGGACCATATGGCTACACCTTC.

The chain recombines TRBV7-2 with TRBJ1-2, with a weak D call TRBD1 (5 bases). Trimming stripped 5 bases from V and 13 bases from J, with 20 bases between. The CDR3 runs 13 residues. The V gene's germline CDR1 is SGHTA and CDR2 FQGNSA. This chain's CDR3 is CASSTAQDNSGTF. In nucleotides, the CDR3 is TGTGCCAGCAGCACCGCACAGGACAATTCCGGCACCTTC.

This chain links TRBV30 with TRBJ1-1; the match to TRBD1 covers 8 bases. The germline V gene has CDR1 GTSNPN and CDR2 SVGIG (reference sequence). CDR3 length: 16 residues. Trimming took 3 bases from V and 11 from J; bases not matched to a gene: 20. The CDR3 region has the DNA TGTGCCTGGAGCGAACTCCGTGTACGGGACAGGAGATGGGCTTTCTTT. This translates into CAWSELRVRDRRWAFF. Supplemented by reference TRBV30 and TRBJ1-1, the full variable domain reads SQTIHQWPATLVQPVGSPLSLECTVEGTSNPNLYWYRQAAGRGLQLLFYSVGIGQISSEVPQNLSASRPQDRQFILSSKKLLLSDSGFYLCAWSELRVRDRRWAFFGQGTRLTVV.

The genes are TRBV30 and TRBJ2-7; maybe TRBD1 (6 bases). Germline loops: CDR1 GTSNPN, CDR2 SVGIG (reference sequence). V was pared by 1 base and J by 3 bases, with 34 bases between. CDR3 length equals 21 residues. The CDR3 loop reads CAWSALRHWTVTRVGNYEQYF. The DNA for the CDR3 is TGTGCCTGGAGTGCTTTACGACATTGGACAGTCACCCGTGTGGGAAACTACGAGCAGTACTTC. Combining the CDR3 with reference TRBV30 and TRBJ2-7 gives the whole variable domain SQTIHQWPATLVQPVGSPLSLECTVEGTSNPNLYWYRQAAGRGLQLLFYSVGIGQISSEVPQNLSASRPQDRQFILSSKKLLLSDSGFYLCAWSALRHWTVTRVGNYEQYFGPGTRLTVT.

The chain combines TRBV6-1 with TRBJ2-1; D unclear. The CDR3 spans 12 residues. Germline V lookup: CDR1 MNHNS, CDR2 SASEGT. Trimming took off 5 bases at V and 4 bases at J, with 6 bases between the two ends. In DNA, the CDR3 is TGTGCCAGCAGTAGACGGTACAATGAGCAGTTCTTC. Amino acid sequence: CASSRRYNEQFF.